This T cell receptor (beta chain) stems from a study of blood T cell repertoires in COVID-19. In the study overall: Acute-phase and convalescent COVID-19 samples originated in the United States, Italy and Spain. In each case, the material was cDNA or gDNA derived from T cells, B-cell-depleted T cells, or PBMCs.

The table came from immunoSEQ multiplex PCR; TCRdb's copy has only in-frame clones and leaves some out. This sample has 90,000 to 120,000 clones, with approximately 90% found just once. This TCR came from a woman aged 25 to 39 with acute or convalescent COVID-19. The sequenced sample consisted of peripheral blood.

DNA for the CDR3: TGCAGCGTTTGTCAGGGGGTGCCTTGCAATCAGCCCCAGCATTTT. It codes for CSVCQGVPCNQPQHF. The chain employs TRBV29-1 and TRBJ1-5, with TRBD1 matching over 7 bases. Germline CDR1 SQVTM, CDR2 ANQGSEA. Trimming removed 5 bases from V and 2 bases from J; junction bases left unmatched: 9. The CDR3 contains 15 residues.